In its sample, the clone carrying this T cell receptor (beta chain) was seen a few times. The data were obtained in a study of T-cell memory formation after mild COVID-19. Each CDR3 protein gets one entry after TCRdb re-called the 5' RACE reads with MiXCR. The data hold 58,000 or so distinct CDR3 sequences, with about 27% observed a single time. V lost 6 bases and J lost 4; bases outside the gene matches: 5. Germline V lookup: CDR1 MNHEY, CDR2 SMNVEV (reference sequence). This CDR3 is built from 14 residues. This rearrangement joins TRBV27 to TRBJ2-2; 7 nucleotides match TRBD1. The sequence came from a man aged 18 to 30 who had mild COVID-19 (a few samples of this study predate the infection). Cell type and time point are not known. Sequencing was performed on PBMCs or a T cell subset sorted from them (not recorded which). Written as DNA, the CDR3 is TGTGCCAGCAGCGCACAGGGGCCCACCGGGGAGCTGTTTTTT. This sequence encodes CASSAQGPTGELFF.